Below, 26 T cell receptor beta chains from the same sample are listed, as sequenced in a study of response to subunit inactivated influenza vaccine. TCRdb reanalysed the RT-PCR reads using MiXCR and keeps one entry per CDR3 protein. The data contain 550,000 to 600,000 distinct CDR3 sequences, around 11% of them singletons. This material consisted of PBMCs from blood, taken on the day of vaccination. These TCRs come from a man aged 50 to 60 who received an inactivated influenza vaccine.

The chain combines TRBV3-1 with TRBJ2-1; D remains ambiguous. The CDR3 runs to 12 residues. Trimming removed 4 bases at V and 10 bases at J, with 11 bases between. CDR1 LGHDT and CDR2 YNNKEL come from the germline V gene (reference sequence). CDR3 loop: CASSPTTTEQFF. The CDR3 nucleotides read TGTGCCAGCAGCCCCACAACGACGGAGCAGTTCTTC.

This rearrangement joins TRBV7-2 to TRBJ2-7; tentative D call: TRBD1 (7 bases). Looked up from germline, CDR1 is SGHTA and CDR2 is FQGNSA. V was clipped by 5 bases and J by 6 bases, with 17 bases between them. The CDR3 covers 14 residues. This CDR3 reads CASSTGAGGGEQYF. The CDR3 bases are TGTGCCAGCAGCACGGGTGCAGGGGGAGGCGAGCAGTACTTC.

Many counts were recorded for this clonotype. The chain carries TRBV15 and TRBJ2-2; the D gene is possibly TRBD2 (5 bases). This CDR3 contains 16 residues. Germline lookup yields CDR1 LNHNV and CDR2 YYDKDF (reference sequence). V was trimmed by 0 bases and J by 6 bases, leaving 14 bases between them. CDR3 protein: CATSRDRAEGAGELFF. The CDR3 DNA sequence: TGTGCCACCAGCAGAGATAGGGCCGAGGGCGCCGGGGAGCTGTTTTTT.

The V and J genes are TRBV11-3 and TRBJ2-7, with TRBD1 matching over 8 bases. The CDR3 is 13 amino acids. Germline lookup yields CDR1 SGHNT and CDR2 YENEEA. The junction had 10 bases not matched to a gene; V was cut back by 9 bases and J by 6 bases. CDR3: CASSTGVIGEQYF. CDR3 sequence (DNA): TGTGCCAGTTCGACAGGGGTGATTGGCGAGCAGTACTTC.

In its sample, this clonotype was seen a few times. This sequence joins TRBV9 and TRBJ2-2; weak D call: TRBD2 (7 bases). Germline CDR1 and CDR2: SGDLS and YYNGEE. The germline V and J ends were trimmed by 0 bases and 6 bases, with 15 bases remaining between them. CDR3 length: 16 amino acids. Here the CDR3 DNA reads TGTGCCAGCAGCGTAGTTAAGGGGGGGCCATCCGGGGAGCTGTTTTTT. Translating gives CASSVVKGGPSGELFF.

This chain uses TRBV20-1 with TRBJ2-5; D remains ambiguous. Germline lookup yields CDR1 DFQATT and CDR2 SNEGSKA (reference sequence). CDR3 length equals 14 residues. V was trimmed by 2 bases and J by 1 base, leaving 11 bases between them. DNA for the CDR3: TGCAGTGCTAGACATACGGATCCCCAAGAGACCCAGTACTTC. Protein sequence: CSARHTDPQETQYF.

The rearrangement joins TRBV2 to TRBJ1-2; TRBD1 agrees at 7 bases. J lost 5 bases, V lost 1 base, and 7 bases had no gene match. The CDR3 has 15 amino acids. Germline values: CDR1 SNHLY, CDR2 FYNNEI. CDR3: CASSEGTGDKYGYTF. Written as DNA, the CDR3 is TGTGCCAGCAGTGAAGGGACAGGAGATAAGTATGGCTACACCTTC.

This rearrangement joins TRBV4-3 to TRBJ1-4; no clear D. Trimming removed 0 bases at V and 7 bases at J, with 12 bases between. The CDR3 loop spans 15 amino acids. Germline lookup yields CDR1 LGHNA and CDR2 YSLEER. In DNA form, the CDR3 reads TGCGCCAGCAGCCAAGATCGTTTTTACACTGAAAAACTGTTTTTT. Translating it yields CASSQDRFYTEKLFF.

In this sample, this clonotype turned up a few times. This chain uses TRBV5-1 with TRBJ2-3; maybe TRBD2 (6 bases). CDR3 length: 15 residues. Trimming took off 4 bases at V and 2 bases at J, with 14 bases between the two ends. Germline-derived CDR1 and CDR2 are SGHRS and YFSETQ. CDR3 region: CASSPGSPPTDTQYF. The CDR3 bases are TGCGCCAGCAGCCCCGGGAGTCCCCCCACAGATACGCAGTATTTT.

The chain combines TRBV5-1 with TRBJ2-3; tentative D call: TRBD2 (5 bases). The germline V and J ends were trimmed by 4 bases and 4 bases, with 16 bases remaining between them. This CDR3 contains 15 residues. Per the germline V gene, CDR1 is SGHRS and CDR2 is YFSETQ. CDR3 DNA: TGCGCCAGCAGCCCCAGGTACGGGGTGCCAGATACGCAGTATTTT. It yields the protein CASSPRYGVPDTQYF.

This clonotype was recorded a few times. V and J are TRBV4-3 and TRBJ2-2; D is possibly TRBD1 (6 bases). The germline V and J ends were trimmed by 4 bases and 4 bases, with 16 bases remaining between them. The CDR3 length is 16 residues. Germline CDR1 LGHNA, CDR2 YSLEER. As DNA, the CDR3 is TGCGCCAGCAGCCCAGGAACAGGGTCGGGCACCGGGGAGCTGTTTTTT. This gives the protein CASSPGTGSGTGELFF.

J is TRBJ2-3 and V is TRBV6-2 or TRBV6-3; D is unclear. Germline assignment: CDR1 MNHEY and CDR2 SVGEGT. The CDR3 totals 13 residues. V dropped 7 bases and J dropped 2 bases, with 10 bases sitting between them. CDR3 in amino acids: CASTPGNTDTQYF. In DNA, the CDR3 is TGTGCCAGCACCCCTGGGAACACAGATACGCAGTATTTT.

This clonotype was detected only a few times. This rearrangement joins TRBV28 to TRBJ1-2; 10 bases match TRBD1. The germline V gene has CDR1 MDHEN and CDR2 SYDVKM. The CDR3 totals 13 residues. V gave up 6 bases and J gave up 8 bases; unmatched junction bases: 6. CDR3 amino acids: CASRRQGARGYTF. In nucleotides, the CDR3 is TGTGCCAGCAGAAGACAGGGGGCGCGAGGCTACACCTTC.

The chain employs TRBV4-1 and TRBJ2-7; D is perhaps TRBD2 (5 bases). Trimming took off 3 bases at V and 6 bases at J, with 12 bases between the two ends. Per the germline V gene, CDR1 is MGHRA and CDR2 is YSYEKL. The CDR3 runs to 13 residues. The CDR3 region is CASSHPGGGEQYF. As DNA, the CDR3 is TGCGCCAGCAGCCACCCAGGTGGAGGCGAGCAGTACTTC.

The J gene is TRBJ2-1, the V gene TRBV12-3 or TRBV12-4, with TRBD2 identical over 8 bases. The V segment lost 6 bases and the J segment 8 bases; nucleotides outside the gene matches: 12. This CDR3 comprises 15 residues. The CDR3 sequence is CASSIFRTSIHEQFF. The CDR3, as DNA: TGTGCCAGCAGCATATTTAGGACTAGCATCCATGAGCAGTTCTTC.

This clonotype has just a few counts. The chain uses TRBV11-1 and TRBJ2-4, with D unclear. V was pared by 1 base and J by 8 bases, with 15 bases between. The CDR3 has 15 amino acids. Germline V CDR1 and CDR2: SGHAT, FQDESV (reference sequence). CDR3 nucleotide sequence: TGTGCCAGCAGCTTAGAACTCTCGGCACCGGACATTCAGTACTTC. Protein product: CASSLELSAPDIQYF.

This clonotype has more than one count but fewer than ten. This chain connects TRBV20-1 to TRBJ2-7; 12 positions agree with TRBD2. Germline V gene data show CDR1 as DFQATT and CDR2 as SNEGSKA (reference sequence). This CDR3 has 15 amino acids. V lost 4 bases, J lost 2 bases, and 6 bases stayed unmatched. The CDR3 spells CSATRGLAGAYEQYF. The CDR3 coding sequence is TGCAGTGCTACAAGGGGACTAGCGGGTGCCTACGAGCAGTACTTC.

This clonotype was found a few times. V gene TRBV12-3 or TRBV12-4 combines with J gene TRBJ2-3; TRBD2 agrees at 8 bases. The V gene end was trimmed by 5 bases and the J gene end by 0 bases; junction bases not matched to a gene: 10. This CDR3 has 17 amino acids. The CDR3 sequence: CASSPLPGGGSTDTQYF. CDR3 coding DNA: TGTGCCAGCAGTCCCCTCCCGGGCGGGGGGAGCACAGATACGCAGTATTTT.

This clonotype appeared many times. V and J are TRBV4-3 and TRBJ2-2; TRBD2 matches 7 bases. The CDR3 has 16 amino acids. V shed 4 bases and J 0 bases; nucleotides not matched to a gene: 5. CDR1 is LGHNA, CDR2 YSLEER, per germline. This CDR3 is CASSPAGTSNTGELFF. The CDR3 DNA follows: TGCGCCAGCAGCCCAGCGGGGACTTCGAACACCGGGGAGCTGTTTTTT.

The chain recombines TRBV7-9 with TRBJ2-7; D might be TRBD1 (5 bases). Trimming stripped 5 bases from V and 2 bases from J, with 13 bases between. Germline V gives CDR1 SEHNR, CDR2 FQNEAQ (reference sequence). The CDR3 has 14 residues. The CDR3 is CASSGRAGTYEQYF. CDR3 nucleotide sequence: TGTGCCAGCAGCGGCAGGGCTGGGACCTACGAGCAGTACTTC.

This chain links TRBV7-9 with TRBJ2-1, with a possible D match to TRBD2 (6 bases). The CDR3 consists of 13 residues. Per germline, CDR1 SEHNR and CDR2 FQNEAQ (reference sequence). V lost 4 bases and J lost 8, with 12 bases in between. Here the CDR3 DNA reads TGTGCCAGCAGCTCCAGCGGAGGGTATGAGCAGTTCTTC. Translating gives CASSSSGGYEQFF.

The chain is built from TRBV3-2 and TRBJ2-1. TRBV3-2 is flagged as a pseudogene. The CDR3 covers 17 residues. The CDR3 nucleotides are TGTGCCTGCTCCCAAGAGATGACAGGGGCTTCCTACAATGAGCAGTTCTTC. Translation gives CACSQEMTGASYNEQFF.

This clonotype was seen a few times. This chain uses TRBV7-8 with TRBJ2-7; 8 bases are shared with TRBD1. This CDR3 has 14 amino acids. Germline V gene data show CDR1 as SGHVS and CDR2 as FQNEAQ. The junction had 3 bases not matched to a gene; V was cut back by 1 base and J by 4 bases. The CDR3 DNA reads TGTGCCAGCAGCTTAGACTGGACAGGGTACGAGCAGTACTTC. This gives the protein CASSLDWTGYEQYF.

The chain combines TRBV7-8 with TRBJ1-5, with D unclear. The CDR3 is 16 residues long. The germline gives CDR1 SGHVS, CDR2 FQNEAQ. Trimming cost V 1 base and J 0 bases, with 10 bases left between them. CDR3 protein: CASSLGSLYSNQPQHF. The CDR3 DNA sequence: TGTGCCAGCAGCTTAGGGTCCCTATATAGCAATCAGCCCCAGCATTTT.

The table lists this clonotype with a few counts. The V call is TRBV5-1, the J call TRBJ2-7; D tentatively fits TRBD1 or TRBD2 (5 bases each). The germline V gene has CDR1 SGHRS and CDR2 YFSETQ. V lost 4 bases, J lost 0 bases, and 11 bases lay in between. CDR3 length: 14 residues. CDR3 in amino acids: CASSIIGTSYEQYF. As DNA, the CDR3 is TGCGCCAGCAGCATTATAGGGACCTCCTACGAGCAGTACTTC.

This clonotype showed up just a few times. The chain combines TRBV6-1 with TRBJ2-2; D uncertain. V was pared by 6 bases and J by 3 bases, with 11 bases between. The length of the CDR3 is 14 residues. Per germline, CDR1 MNHNS and CDR2 SASEGT. DNA of the CDR3: TGTGCCAGCAGGGCAGCTGGGTACACCGGGGAGCTGTTTTTT. Translating gives CASRAAGYTGELFF.